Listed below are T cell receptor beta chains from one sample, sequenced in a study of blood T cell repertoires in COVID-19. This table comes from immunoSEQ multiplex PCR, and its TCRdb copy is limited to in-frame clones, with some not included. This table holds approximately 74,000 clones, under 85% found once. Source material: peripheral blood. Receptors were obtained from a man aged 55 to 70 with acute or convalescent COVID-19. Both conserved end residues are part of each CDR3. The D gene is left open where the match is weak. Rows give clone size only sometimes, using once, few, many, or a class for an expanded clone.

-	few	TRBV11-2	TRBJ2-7	CASSLGLGTNYEQYF	TGTGCCAGCAGCTTAGGTCTAGGGACAAACTACGAGCAGTACTTC
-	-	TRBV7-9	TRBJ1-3	CASSDNSSGNTIYF	TGTGCCAGCAGCGACAATTCGTCTGGAAACACCATATATTTT
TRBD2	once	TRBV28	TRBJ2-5	CASILSGEETQYF	TGTGCCAGCATCCTTAGCGGGGAAGAGACCCAGTACTTC
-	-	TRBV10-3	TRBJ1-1	CAITYQTNTEAFF	TGTGCCATCACCTACCAAACGAACACTGAAGCTTTCTTT
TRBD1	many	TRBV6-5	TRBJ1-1	CASSYGPLGQDTEAFF	TGTGCCAGCAGTTACGGTCCCCTAGGACAGGACACTGAAGCTTTCTTT
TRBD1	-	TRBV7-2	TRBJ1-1	CASSARQGFAEAFF	TGTGCCAGCAGCGCAAGACAGGGTTTCGCTGAAGCTTTCTTT
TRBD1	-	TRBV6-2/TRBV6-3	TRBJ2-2	CASSHPGQGNTGELFF	TGTGCCAGCAGTCACCCGGGACAGGGAAACACCGGGGAGCTGTTTTTT
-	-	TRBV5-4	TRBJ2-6	CASSLGDTPSGANVLTF	TGTGCCAGCAGCTTGGGTGACACCCCCTCTGGGGCCAACGTCCTGACTTTC
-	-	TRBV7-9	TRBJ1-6	CASSLDPGNSPLHF	TGTGCCAGCAGCTTAGATCCAGGGAATTCACCCCTCCACTTT
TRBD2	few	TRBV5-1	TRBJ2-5	CASSPGTSGVERQETQYF	TGCGCCAGCAGCCCCGGGACTAGCGGGGTTGAACGACAAGAGACCCAGTACTTC
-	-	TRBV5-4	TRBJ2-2	CASSSEVANTGELFF	TGTGCCAGCAGCTCGGAAGTAGCAAACACCGGGGAGCTGTTTTTT
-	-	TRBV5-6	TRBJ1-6	CASSLDRYSPLHF	TGTGCCAGCAGCTTGGACAGGTATTCACCCCTCCACTTT
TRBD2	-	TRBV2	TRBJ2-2	CASNTPPGGTGELFF	TGTGCCAGCAACACCCCCCCGGGGGGCACCGGGGAGCTGTTTTTT
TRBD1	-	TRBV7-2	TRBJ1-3	CASSPGQGGSGNTIYF	TGTGCCAGCAGCCCGGGACAGGGAGGTTCAGGAAACACCATATATTTT
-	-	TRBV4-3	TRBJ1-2	CASSQGQNYGYTF	TGCGCCAGCAGCCAAGGCCAGAACTATGGCTACACCTTC
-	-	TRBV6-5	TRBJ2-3	CASSYSRPSTDTQYF	TGTGCCAGCAGTTACTCGAGGCCTAGCACAGATACGCAGTATTTT
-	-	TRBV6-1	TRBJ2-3	CASSDDSGKARGLTDTQYF	TGTGCCAGCAGTGACGACTCGGGCAAGGCGCGGGGGCTCACAGATACGCAGTATTTT
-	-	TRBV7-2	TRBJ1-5	CASSLGSQGSIPQHF	TGTGCCAGCAGCTTAGGTTCACAGGGCTCTATCCCCCAGCATTTT
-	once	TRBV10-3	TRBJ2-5	CAAGLQETQYF	TGTGCCGCGGGACTGCAAGAGACCCAGTACTTC
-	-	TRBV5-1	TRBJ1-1	CASSLGGQNKAFF	TGCGCCAGCAGCTTGGGCGGACAAAATAAAGCTTTCTTT
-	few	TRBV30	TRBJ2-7	CAWSVLDSYHEQYF	TGTGCCTGGAGTGTACTGGACTCCTACCACGAGCAGTACTTC
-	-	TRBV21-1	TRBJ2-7	CASSKKATGVPSYEQYF	TGTGCCAGCAGCAAAAAAGCCACAGGGGTCCCCTCCTACGAGCAGTACTTC
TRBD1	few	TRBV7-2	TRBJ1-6	CASSLGSGGYNSPLHF	TGTGCCAGCAGCTTAGGATCAGGGGGTTATAATTCACCCCTCCACTTT
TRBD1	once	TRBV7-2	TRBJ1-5	CASSPQTGASNQPQHF	TGTGCCAGCAGCCCTCAGACAGGGGCTAGCAATCAGCCCCAGCATTTT
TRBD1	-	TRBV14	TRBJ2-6	CASSQIRLGQGGGANVLTF	TGTGCCAGCAGCCAAATACGATTGGGACAGGGTGGTGGGGCCAACGTCCTGACTTTC
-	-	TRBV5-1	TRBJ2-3	CASSRGTDTQYF	TGCGCCAGCTCCAGGGGTACAGATACGCAGTATTTT
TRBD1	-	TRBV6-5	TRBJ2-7	CASSYSGDRGYEQYF	TGTGCCAGCAGTTACTCGGGGGACAGGGGATACGAGCAGTACTTC
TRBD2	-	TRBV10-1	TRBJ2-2	CASSETGTSGTGELFF	TGCGCCAGCAGTGAAACCGGGACTAGCGGCACCGGGGAGCTGTTTTTT
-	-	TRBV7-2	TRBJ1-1	CATRYMNTEAFF	TGTGCCACCCGGTATATGAACACTGAAGCTTTCTTT
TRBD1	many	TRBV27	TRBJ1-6	CASRRTGGANYNSPLHF	TGTGCCAGCAGAAGGACAGGGGGCGCAAATTATAATTCACCCCTCCACTTT
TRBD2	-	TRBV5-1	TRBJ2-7	CASSYLPGGEQYF	TGCGCCAGCAGCTACCTACCGGGAGGGGAGCAGTACTTC
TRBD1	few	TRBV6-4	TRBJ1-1	CATPGQGPTEAFF	TGTGCGACCCCGGGACAGGGGCCCACTGAAGCTTTCTTT
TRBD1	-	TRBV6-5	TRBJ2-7	CASSRTGVPSYEQYF	TGTGCCAGCAGTCGGACAGGGGTACCTTCGTACGAGCAGTACTTC
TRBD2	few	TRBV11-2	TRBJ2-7	CASSRPGGSTYEQYF	TGTGCCAGCAGCCGACCCGGGGGGTCTACATACGAGCAGTACTTC
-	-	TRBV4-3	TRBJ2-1	CASSHDRDLQFF	TGCGCCAGCAGCCATGACCGGGATTTGCAGTTCTTC
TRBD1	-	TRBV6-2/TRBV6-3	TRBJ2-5	CASSHRDRAGETQYF	TGTGCCAGCAGCCATAGGGACAGGGCTGGGGAGACCCAGTACTTC
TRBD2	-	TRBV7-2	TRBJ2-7	CASSLGPAAGGILTYEQYF	TGTGCCAGCAGCTTAGGACCTGCGGCGGGGGGAATCCTAACTTACGAGCAGTACTTC
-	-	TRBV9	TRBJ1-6	CASSKQGYNSPLHF	TGTGCCAGCTCCAAACAGGGCTATAATTCACCCCTCCACTTT
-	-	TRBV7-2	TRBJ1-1	CASSLGSGGYTEAFF	TGTGCCAGCAGCTTAGGGTCGGGAGGGTACACTGAAGCTTTCTTT
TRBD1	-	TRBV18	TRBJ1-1	CASSSGQGMNTEAFF	TGTGCCAGCTCATCGGGACAGGGAATGAACACTGAAGCTTTCTTT